The clone carrying this T cell receptor beta chain appeared a few times. The antigen is undetermined. This CDR3 is 17 amino acids long. After removal of 1 base from V and 6 bases from J, the junction contained 6 bases not matched to a gene. CDR1 is SGHVS and CDR2 is FNYEAQ in the germline V gene. Assembly of TCR beta libraries relied on iRepertoire HTBI primers together with Arm-PCR of CDR3 regions. TCRdb analysed the multiplex PCR reads with MiXCR anew, one entry per CDR3 protein. This repertoire shows roughly 360,000 distinct CDR3 sequences, about 23% found once; its top ten account for about 29%. These data are taken from a study of regulatory T cells in long-lasting Graves disease. Study-level background: Over 5 years of antithyroid drugs plus positive TSH receptor antibodies defined persistent Graves' disease.

Whole-study findings and limits: Fewer public clonotypes were shared by new patients (roughly 970) than by persistent patients (roughly 2,500). Persistent Graves' cases showed lower TCR diversity than newly diagnosed cases.

Indicated time point: persistent/refractory GD, antithyroid drugs over 5 years with positive TRAb. TCR sequences were obtained from RNA taken from PBMCs. EDTA tubes collected around 10 milliliters of peripheral blood. This receptor was taken from a woman aged 40 to 50 with Graves disease. The chain is built from TRBV7-6 and TRBJ1-6; 10 nucleotides match TRBD1. The sample here was peripheral blood mononuclear cells (PBMCs), taken when the disease was refractory, from a patient treated with antithyroid drugs. CDR3 sequence (DNA): TGTGCCAGCAGCTTAGAGACAGGGGGCGGATTTAATTCACCCCTCCACTTT. Residues: CASSLETGGGFNSPLHF. The full variable domain, rest sourced from reference TRBV7-6 and TRBJ1-6, is GAGVSQSPRYKVTKRGQDVALRCDPISGHVSLYWYRQALGQGPEFLTYFNYEAQQDKSGLPNDRFSAERPEGSISTLTIQRTEQRDSAMYRCASSLETGGGFNSPLHFGNGTRLTVT.